This T cell receptor (beta chain) originates from a study of Graves' ophthalmopathy and Graves' hyperthyroidism (dated by TCRdb to the late 2010s). Some background on the complete study: Hyperthyroidism was considered stable if no progression to ophthalmopathy occurred within 18 months of follow-up. TCR beta repertoire signatures were used to distinguish Graves' ophthalmopathy from Graves' hyperthyroidism and to predict progression to ophthalmopathy. In total, 120 to 150 blood samples were TCR-sequenced: roughly 45 ophthalmopathy, over 70 hyperthyroidism and approximately 17 hyperthyroidism-to-ophthalmopathy patients. To explore V-J signatures that separate ophthalmopathy from hyperthyroidism, a discovery set of about a hundred patients was enrolled, consisting of 40 to 45 with ophthalmopathy and 57 with stable hyperthyroidism. For independent validation, a separate cohort was made up of 18 hyperthyroidism patients plus 17 patients who later progressed from hyperthyroidism to ophthalmopathy. In roughly 6 hyperthyroidism patients, the T-cell repertoire of thyroid tissue was compared with the T-cell repertoire of blood. Following sample collection, hyperthyroidism patients were given methimazole at a starting dose of 30 mg daily, and ophthalmopathy patients were given high-dose intravenous methylprednisolone.

The research as a whole found: Most of the expanded thyroid clonotypes with a frequency above 0.001 were also detected in blood, and it was suggested that the thyroid immune response may be reflected by blood repertoires. In validation, the model predicted ophthalmopathy progression with about 71% sensitivity and approximately 78% specificity; some 13 predicted patients were CT-confirmed with GO in a median of around 6 months. No statistical method was used to set the sample size in advance, and the investigators knew which group each participant was assigned to. In cross-validation, the 13-signature model distinguished ophthalmopathy from stable hyperthyroidism with 85% to 90% sensitivity and approximately 81% specificity, and in the test set the corresponding values were approximately 80% and 75%.

For repertoire sequencing, TCR beta CDR3 regions were amplified from RNA transcripts. The first round was an RT-PCR using HTBI primers with the Qiagen OneStep RT-PCR kit, and this first round was followed by a second-round multiplex PCR, then size selection and purification. Libraries were sequenced on an Illumina HiSeq2000 using paired-end 100 bp reads. In the original analysis: SOAPnuke was used for read processing, and reads with adapters, uncalled bases, a mean Phred below 15, or no exact constant-primer or identifier match were discarded. COPE v1.2.5 was used to merge the high-quality paired reads. Unique nucleotide sequences were defined as clonotypes and aligned to IMGT TRB V, D and J references using MiTCR v1.1. The analysis was limited to V-J combinations with a frequency above 0.0001, which together covered 99.2% of the repertoires. For each V-J combination, a TCR clonal expansion and chaos score was defined as the ratio of F50 clonal expansion to chaos observed in the TCRdist matrix. Welch's t-statistics and random forest were used to narrow the features down to more than 10 V-J combinations, which were then fed into a naive Bayes classifier. The similarity between thyroid and blood repertoires was quantified using the Morisita-Horn index. The public reads were reanalyzed by TCRdb: fastp trimming at Q25, MiXCR alignment, in-frame beta chains only. Merged by CDR3 protein, the rows form single entries marked with the most common genes and DNA. None of the V and J calls come from the authors' own analysis; TCRdb made them. The sample contains about 500,000 distinct CDR3 sequences, roughly 40% of them found a single time. Together, the top ten hold over 3.5% of the sample.

This clonotype was seen at least ten times. No antigen is known for it. The DNA is omitted, as the CDR3 cannot be located on it reliably, and the CDR3 follows TCRdb's listing. From the germline V gene, CDR1 is MNHNS and CDR2 is SASEGT. Spanning cysteine to phenylalanine, the CDR3 consists of 14 amino acids. Hyperthyroidism patients were newly diagnosed, with disease duration under 2 months, and aged 18 to 65 years. Anyone with other autoimmune diseases, uncontrolled infections, pregnancy or lactation was excluded from the study. Diagnosis was based on clinical symptoms, serum thyroxine, TRAb, thyroid ultrasound and orbital computed tomography. Total RNA was extracted using Trizol reagent, and RNA quality was checked on an Agilent 2100 Bioanalyzer.

The sequence was obtained from an adult man with Graves' hyperthyroidism. Sequencing was done on a sample of peripheral blood or thyroid tissue (not recorded which). The chain is encoded by TRBV6-1 joined to TRBJ2-7; the D call of TRBD1 is as the table states it, not checked on the DNA. The CDR3 reads CASILGTGYDEQYF.